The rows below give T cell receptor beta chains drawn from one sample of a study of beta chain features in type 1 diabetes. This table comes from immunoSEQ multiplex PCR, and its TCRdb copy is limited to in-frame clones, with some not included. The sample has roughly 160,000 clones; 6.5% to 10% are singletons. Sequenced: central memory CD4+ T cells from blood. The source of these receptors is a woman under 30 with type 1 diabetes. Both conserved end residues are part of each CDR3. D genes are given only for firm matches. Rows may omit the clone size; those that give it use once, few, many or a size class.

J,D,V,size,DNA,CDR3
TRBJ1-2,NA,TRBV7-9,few,TGTGCCAGCAGCGTGGGGGCAGGACGAGGCTACACCTTC,CASSVGAGRGYTF
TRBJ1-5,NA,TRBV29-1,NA,TGCAGCGTTGAAGTACAGCCCAATCAGCCCCAGCATTTT,CSVEVQPNQPQHF
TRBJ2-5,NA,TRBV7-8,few,TGTGCCAGCAGCTTAGACAGGCGGGAGACCCAGTACTTC,CASSLDRRETQYF
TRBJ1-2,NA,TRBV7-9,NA,TGTGCCAGCAGCCGGTACAGGGTACAGGATTTGTCCGGCTACACCTTC,CASSRYRVQDLSGYTF
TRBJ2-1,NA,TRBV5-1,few,TGCGCCAGCAGCCTAAAGATGGATGAGCAGTTCTTC,CASSLKMDEQFF
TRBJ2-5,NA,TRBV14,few,TGTGCCAGCAGCCAAACAGGTCAAGAGACCCAGTACTTC,CASSQTGQETQYF
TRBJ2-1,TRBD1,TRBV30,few,TGTGCCTGGAGTGTTACGGACAGGGGGGCCCCCGTCCTCAATGAGCAGTTCTTC,CAWSVTDRGAPVLNEQFF
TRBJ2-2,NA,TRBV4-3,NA,TGCGCCAGCAGCCAAGATGGGCTTATCGGGGAGCTGTTTTTT,CASSQDGLIGELFF
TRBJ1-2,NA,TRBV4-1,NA,TGCGCCAGCAGCCAAGCCTACAGGTCGGGTAGCTATGGCTACACCTTC,CASSQAYRSGSYGYTF
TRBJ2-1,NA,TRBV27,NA,TGTGCCAGCAGTTTAGAGGGGGTTAATGAGCAGTTCTTC,CASSLEGVNEQFF